What follows describes a single TCR beta chain. As yet, its antigen is unknown. This sample is drawn from a study of T cells in localized non-small cell lung cancer. The V gene's germline CDR1 is MGHRA and CDR2 YSYEKL. CDR3 length: 14 amino acids. V dropped 7 bases and J dropped 7 bases, with 16 bases sitting between them. The data were produced by immunoSEQ multiplex PCR, yet TCRdb's version contains in-frame clones alone and is incomplete. The data show just under 20,000 clones, around 89% seen once. The study, taken as a whole, reports: It remains possible that heterogeneity exists, since only one tumor region was sequenced. Adjacent uninvolved lung had the highest clonality, suggesting focused antigen responses.

This specimen consisted of peripheral blood, obtained before any cancer treatment. This receptor was taken from a man between 40 and 69 years old with stage I lung adenocarcinoma. J is TRBJ2-2 and V is TRBV4-1; possibly TRBD2 for D (6 bases). CDR3 sequence reads: CASTPNGRVGELFF. The CDR3 nucleotides read TGCGCCAGCACCCCTAACGGGAGAGTCGGGGAGCTGTTTTTT.